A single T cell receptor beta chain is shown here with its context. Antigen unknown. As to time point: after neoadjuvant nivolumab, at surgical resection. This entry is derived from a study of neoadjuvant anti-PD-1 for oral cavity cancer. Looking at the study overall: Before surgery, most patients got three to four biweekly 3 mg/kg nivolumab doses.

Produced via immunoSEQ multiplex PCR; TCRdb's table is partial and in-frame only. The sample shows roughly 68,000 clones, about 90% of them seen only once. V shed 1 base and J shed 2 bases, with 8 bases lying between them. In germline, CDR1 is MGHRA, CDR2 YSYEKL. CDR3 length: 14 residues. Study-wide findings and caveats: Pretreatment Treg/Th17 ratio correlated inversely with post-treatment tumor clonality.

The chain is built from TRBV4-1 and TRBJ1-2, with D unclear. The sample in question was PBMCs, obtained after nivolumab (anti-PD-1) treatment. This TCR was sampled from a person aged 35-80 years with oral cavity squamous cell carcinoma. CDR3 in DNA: TGCGCCAGCAGCCAAGGGGCGCTAAACTATGGCTACACCTTC. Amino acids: CASSQGALNYGYTF.